This paragraph covers one T cell receptor (beta chain) sequence. Its target is unknown. Repertoires were generated with immunoSEQ multiplex PCR, while TCRdb's copy carries only in-frame clones and drops some. In the table there are 30,000 to 40,000 clones, approximately 83% of which are singletons. This sample was taken from a study of T cells in localized non-small cell lung cancer. Overall study findings and caveats: T cell clonality was highest in uninvolved adjacent lung, above tumor.

The CDR3 is made up of 13 amino acids. The germline gives CDR1 MNHEY, CDR2 SMNVEV (reference sequence). Deletions cut 8 bases from V and 1 base from J, with 9 bases between. The V call is TRBV27, the J call TRBJ2-1, with D perhaps given as TRBD1 or TRBD2 (5 bases each). Sample: peripheral blood, taken before any cancer treatment. The receptor was derived from a man aged 40 to 69 with stage I lung adenocarcinoma. CDR3 in amino acids: CASGTLSYNEQFF. The CDR3 DNA follows: TGTGCCAGCGGGACCTTATCCTACAATGAGCAGTTCTTC.